This TCR beta chain was identified during a study of T cells after posttransplantation cyclophosphamide (dated by TCRdb to the mid-2010s). A note on the overall study: The study tracked T cell repertoire reconstitution by TRB sequencing after myeloablative bone marrow transplantation using posttransplantation cyclophosphamide as GVHD prophylaxis. Public TRB sequences were searched against a database of over 3,000 sequences associated with responses to pathogens, tumor antigens, self-antigens and alloantigens. Blood from all 35 or so PTCy patients who had 1-year posttransplant specimens underwent TRB sequencing. Samples from about 32 PTCy-treated patients and 15 to 20 related bone marrow donors of those patients were subjected to antigen receptor sequencing. In 3 patients, up to 3 additional blood samples taken between 2 and 5.2 years after transplant also underwent TRB sequencing, as did pretransplant blood from 4 patients. TRA and TRB clonality were tightly correlated in 10 or so samples, so subsequent TCR analyses focused on TRB only.

This clone has just one count. Its antigen is currently not known. Base qualities were left out, and no much larger clone turns up one base away. TRB sequencing was run on genomic DNA with either the immunoSEQ assay at survey resolution or the hsTCRB kit. The authors' analysis ran thus. Initial read processing used immunoSEQ software, and repertoire analyses used the LymphoSeq R package. Clonality was computed as 1 minus normalized Shannon entropy, and a Gini coefficient was also calculated for each TRB dataset. To infer phenotypes in unsorted samples, TRB sequences from sorted subsets of the recipient or donor were mapped onto unsorted samples from the same recipient. The source is immuneACCESS, and TCRdb retained only in-frame sequences with V and J called. Part of the clones is not carried over; for the studies checked, unresolved V genes explain less than half of this, and the remainder is unexplained. That table gives V, J and clone size, and the DNA gave D and trimming. This sample gives 50,000 to 60,000 clones in total; 85% to 95% of them show up just once. The ten largest clones capture around 3% of the sample.

On the day of marrow donation, related bone marrow donors gave peripheral blood samples. Mononuclear cells from peripheral blood and bone marrow were separated by Ficoll-Hypaque density centrifugation and then cryopreserved. Study-level results and caveats: Donor-recipient similarity was low at 1-2 months but increased during the first year, and donor CD8+ memory clones often dominated later blood repertoires. Across 35 to 45 patients, TRB clonality was highly associated with recipient CMV seropositivity and CMV reactivation, and diversity in PTCy patients was similar to diversity in CNI/methotrexate controls. The TRB repertoires of T cells infiltrating skin or the GI tract showed only limited overlap with the TRB repertoires found in blood.

The CDR3 goes from the cysteine to the phenylalanine over 15 residues. The CDR3 DNA has 45 bases and is translated from base 1. Trimming at the junction amounts to 2 bases on V and 7 bases on J, and the germline ends lie 14 bases apart. CDR1 and CDR2, per the germline V gene, are LGHNA and YSLEER. The sequenced material came from PBMCs. The chain was built from TRBV4-3 and TRBJ2-2; 6 matching bases give a weak D call of TRBD1. The clonotype was recovered from a woman in her twenties or thirties in good health and a related stem cell transplant donor. Here the CDR3 is given as CASSQLGTQSGELFF. The DNA sequence is TGCGCCAGCAGCCAATTGGGGACACAAAGCGGGGAGCTGTTTTTT.